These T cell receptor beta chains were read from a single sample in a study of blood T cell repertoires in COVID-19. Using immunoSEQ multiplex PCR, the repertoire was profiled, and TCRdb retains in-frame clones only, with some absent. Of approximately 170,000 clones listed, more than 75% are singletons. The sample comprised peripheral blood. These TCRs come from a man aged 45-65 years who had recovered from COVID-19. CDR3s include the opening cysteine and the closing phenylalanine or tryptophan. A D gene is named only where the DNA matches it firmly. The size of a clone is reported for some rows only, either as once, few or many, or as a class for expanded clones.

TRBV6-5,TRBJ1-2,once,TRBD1,TGTGCCAGCAGTTACTGGACAGGGGGCCTCGGTGGCTACACCTTC,CASSYWTGGLGGYTF
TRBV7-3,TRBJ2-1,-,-,TGTGCCAGCGGGATAGGGGGCAATGAGCAGTTCTTC,CASGIGGNEQFF
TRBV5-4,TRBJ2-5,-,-,TGTGCCAGCAGCTTGGTATTCGAGGCGGAGACCCAGTACTTC,CASSLVFEAETQYF
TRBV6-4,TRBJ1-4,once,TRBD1,TGTGCCAGCAGTGCGGACAGGGCAGCGGAACTGTTTTTT,CASSADRAAELFF
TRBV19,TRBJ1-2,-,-,TGTGCCAGTAGTCCCCTTGGGTTCGAGACAGCTACGGCGGGCTACACCTTC,CASSPLGFETATAGYTF
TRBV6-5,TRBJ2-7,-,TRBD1,TGTGCCAGCAGGGACGGACAGGGCCCCTACGAGCAGTACTTC,CASRDGQGPYEQYF
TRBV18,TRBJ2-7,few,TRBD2,TGTGCCAGCTCAGAGGGACTAGCGGGAGATTACGAGCAGTACTTC,CASSEGLAGDYEQYF
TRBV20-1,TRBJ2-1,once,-,TGCAGTGGTGGAACAGGGAGTGAGCAGTTCTTC,CSGGTGSEQFF
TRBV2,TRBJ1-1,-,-,TGTGCCAGCATTATGAACACTGAAGCTTTCTTT,CASIMNTEAFF
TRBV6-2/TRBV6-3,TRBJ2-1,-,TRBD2,TGTGCCAGCAGTTTTAGCGGGGGGATCAATGAGCAGTTCTTC,CASSFSGGINEQFF
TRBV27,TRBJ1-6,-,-,TGTGCCAGCGCTAGGGACTGGAGCTCCTATAATTCACCCCTCCACTTT,CASARDWSSYNSPLHF
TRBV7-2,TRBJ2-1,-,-,TGTGCCAGCAGCTTAAGCCCCGGGTTTAATGAGCAGTTCTTC,CASSLSPGFNEQFF
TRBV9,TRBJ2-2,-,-,TGTGCCAGCAGCGTAGATGGCGGGGCCCCCGGGGAGCTGTTTTTT,CASSVDGGAPGELFF
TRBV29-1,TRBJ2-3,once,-,TGCAGCGTTGTCGGGGGAGGGGGGCCAGATACGCAGTATTTT,CSVVGGGGPDTQYF
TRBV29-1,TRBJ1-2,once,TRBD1,TGCAGCGGTCGGGACAGGGGGCTTGCCGGCTACACCTTT,CSGRDRGLAGYTF
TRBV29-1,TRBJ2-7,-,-,TGCAGCGTCTCAGGGCCCGCAGACCAGTACTTC,CSVSGPADQYF
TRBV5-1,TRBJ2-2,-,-,TGCGCCAGCAGCTTGGGAGGCGGGGAGCTGTTTTTT,CASSLGGGELFF
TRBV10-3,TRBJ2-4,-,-,TGTGCCATCAGTGAGACACAGGGTACTAACCATCCCAAAAACATTCAGTACTTC,CAISETQGTNHPKNIQYF
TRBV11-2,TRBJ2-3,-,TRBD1,TGTGCCAGCAGCTCACCGGACAGGGCCACAGATACGCAGTATTTT,CASSSPDRATDTQYF
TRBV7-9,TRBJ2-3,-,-,TGTGCCAGCAGCTTAGGGGCGACAGATACGCAGTATTTT,CASSLGATDTQYF
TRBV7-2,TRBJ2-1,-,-,TGTGCCAGCACTTCTAGTTCCGGGACACTCTACAATGAGCAGTTCTTC,CASTSSSGTLYNEQFF
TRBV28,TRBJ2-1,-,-,TGTGCCAGCGCCCGAAGGAGCTCCTACAATGAGCAGTTCTTC,CASARRSSYNEQFF
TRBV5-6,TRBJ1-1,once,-,TGTGCCAGCAGCTCCACGAGGGTGACAGGAGAAGCTTTCTTT,CASSSTRVTGEAFF
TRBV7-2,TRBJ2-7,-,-,TGTGCCAGCAGCTTAGCCTCTACCTACGAGCAGTACTTC,CASSLASTYEQYF
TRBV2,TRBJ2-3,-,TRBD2,TGTGCCAGCAGGGGTAGCGGGCCTAGGTCAGATACGCAGTATTTT,CASRGSGPRSDTQYF
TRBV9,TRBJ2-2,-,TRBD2,TGTGCCAGCAGCCCGACTAGCCTGAGGGCCGGGGAGCTGTTTTTT,CASSPTSLRAGELFF
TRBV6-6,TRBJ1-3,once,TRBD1,TGTGCCAGCAGCACGACAGGGACCACCATATATTTT,CASSTTGTTIYF
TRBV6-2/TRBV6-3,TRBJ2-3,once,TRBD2,TGTGCCAGCAGTTATTACTCGGGACTAGCGGGAGAGCAGTACAGAGATACGCAGTATTTT,CASSYYSGLAGEQYRDTQYF
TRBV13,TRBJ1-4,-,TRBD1,TGTGCCAGCAGCTCGGACAGGGGGGCTGAAAAACTGTTTTTT,CASSSDRGAEKLFF
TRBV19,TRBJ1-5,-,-,TGTGCCAGTAGCCAGGGACTTAGCAATCAGCCCCAGCATTTT,CASSQGLSNQPQHF
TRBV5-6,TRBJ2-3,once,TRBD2,TGTGCCAGCAGCCTTACTAGCGGCACAGATACGCAGTATTTT,CASSLTSGTDTQYF
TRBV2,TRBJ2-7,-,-,TGTGCCAGCAGTGATAAATCAGGGGGAGGACACGAGCAGTACTTC,CASSDKSGGGHEQYF
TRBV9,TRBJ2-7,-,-,TGTGCCAGCGGAGGGACAGACTCTTACGAGCAGTACTTC,CASGGTDSYEQYF
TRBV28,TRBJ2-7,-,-,TGTGCCAGCAGACAGGGACCGACCGAGCAGTACTTC,CASRQGPTEQYF
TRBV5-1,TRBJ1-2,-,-,TGCGCCAGCAGCTTGGACAGTCTGTCAGGCTATGGCTACACCTTC,CASSLDSLSGYGYTF
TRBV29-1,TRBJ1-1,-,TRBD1,TGCAGCGCCCGGCAGGGGGCGACCACTGAAGCTTTCTTT,CSARQGATTEAFF
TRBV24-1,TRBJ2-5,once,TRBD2,TGTGCCACCAGTTCGGGACTAGCGGGGGAGACCCAGTACTTC,CATSSGLAGETQYF
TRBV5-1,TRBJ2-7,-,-,TGCGCCAGCAGCTTGAGATATGGAGGCGGTGACGAGCAGTACTTC,CASSLRYGGGDEQYF
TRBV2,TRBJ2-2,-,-,TGTGCCAGCAGTGCGGGGAGCGGGCCCCCCGGGGAGCTGTTTTTT,CASSAGSGPPGELFF
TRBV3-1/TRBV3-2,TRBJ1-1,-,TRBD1,TGTGCCAGCAGCCGCGGACAGGCGCACACTGAAGCTTTCTTT,CASSRGQAHTEAFF
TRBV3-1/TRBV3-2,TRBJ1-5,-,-,TGTGCCAGCAGCCAAGATAGCCCAGGACTAGGCAATCAGCCCCAGCATTTT,CASSQDSPGLGNQPQHF
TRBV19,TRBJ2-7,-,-,TGTGCTCATCCTAGACACCGGGGACATACCTACGAGCAGTACTTC,CAHPRHRGHTYEQYF
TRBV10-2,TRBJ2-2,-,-,TGCGCCAGCACCGCCACAGGAGGGAGAAGCACCGGGGAGCTGTTTTTT,CASTATGGRSTGELFF
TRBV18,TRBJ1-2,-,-,TGTGCCAGCTCACCACCATACAAGAACAACTATGGCTACACCTTC,CASSPPYKNNYGYTF
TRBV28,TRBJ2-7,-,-,TGTGCCAGCAGTGAGAAAAGGGCGGGGGAGCAGTACTTC,CASSEKRAGEQYF
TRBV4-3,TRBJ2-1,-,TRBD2,TGCGCCAGCAGCCAAGATCCGCCTAGCGGATCCTACAATGAGCAGTTCTTC,CASSQDPPSGSYNEQFF
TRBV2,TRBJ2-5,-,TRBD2,TGTGCCAGCAACGCGCGACTAGCGGGGGGAGAGACCCAGTACTTC,CASNARLAGGETQYF
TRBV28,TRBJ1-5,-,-,TGTGCCAGCAGTTACAACCCAACAGGGAACCCTCAGCCCCAGCATTTT,CASSYNPTGNPQPQHF